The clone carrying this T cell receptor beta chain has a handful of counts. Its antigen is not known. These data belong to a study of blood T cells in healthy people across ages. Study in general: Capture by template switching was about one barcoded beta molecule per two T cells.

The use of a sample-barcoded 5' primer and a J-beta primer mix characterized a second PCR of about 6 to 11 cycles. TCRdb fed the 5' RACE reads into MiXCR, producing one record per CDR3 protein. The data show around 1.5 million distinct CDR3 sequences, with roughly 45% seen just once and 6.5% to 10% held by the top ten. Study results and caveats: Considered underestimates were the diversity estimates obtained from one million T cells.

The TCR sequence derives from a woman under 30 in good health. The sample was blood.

This chain's CDR3 is CASSQDLPAAVSNTEAFF. CDR3 coding DNA: TGCGCCAGCAGCCAAGATCTGCCCGCGGCTGTGTCCAACACTGAAGCTTTCTTT. The chain recombines TRBV4-1 with TRBJ1-1; no definite D call. Germline CDR1 reads MGHRA; CDR2 reads YSYEKL. The CDR3 extends over 18 amino acids. V lost 0 bases and J 2 bases, leaving 19 bases between the germline ends.